A single sample gave rise to the 21 T cell receptor beta chains below, sequenced in a study of blood T cell repertoires in COVID-19 (dated by TCRdb to about 2020). To prepare the library, the immunoSEQ multiplex PCR assay was applied. TCRdb mirrors the immuneACCESS table, restricted to in-frame sequences. Some clones are absent from its copies; in checked studies, under half trace to an unresolved V gene, and the reason for the others is unknown. The sample data list 230,000 or so clones, and around 91% of these were observed just once. The ten most abundant clones make up about 2% of the sample. Source material: peripheral blood. The receptors stem from a woman aged 55 to 70 with COVID-19, enrolled during active disease.

This clone was seen more than once but under ten times. V gene TRBV7-3 combines with J gene TRBJ2-1; 7 nucleotides match TRBD2. Per germline, CDR1 SGHTA and CDR2 FQGTGA. Trimming took 0 bases from V and 8 from J; bases not matched to a gene: 1. This CDR3 has 13 amino acids. CDR3 region: CASSLTGRDEQFF. In DNA, the CDR3 is TGTGCCAGCAGCTTAACGGGGAGGGATGAGCAGTTCTTC.

The chain recombines TRBV7-3 with TRBJ1-6; D call uncertain. The CDR3 consists of 13 residues. The V end was cut by 5 bases, the J end by 8 bases, with 10 bases between. Germline V lookup: CDR1 SGHTA, CDR2 FQGTGA. The CDR3 region has the DNA TGTGCCAGCAGCCCATACGGGGATTCACCCCTCCACTTT. Encoded protein: CASSPYGDSPLHF.

V usage is TRBV5-1 and J usage is TRBJ1-3; D possibly corresponds to TRBD1 (6 bases). Trimming shortened V by 4 bases and J by 3 bases, and 17 bases separated the two germline ends. The germline V gene encodes CDR1 SGHRS and CDR2 YFSETQ. CDR3 size: 16 residues. CDR3 sequence: CASSPAGGAGGNTIYF. The CDR3 DNA sequence: TGCGCCAGCAGCCCCGCGGGGGGCGCAGGTGGAAACACCATATATTTT.

The gene calls are TRBV7-9 and TRBJ2-4; 10 positions agree with TRBD1. The CDR3 is made up of 15 amino acids. J was trimmed by 9 bases and V by 3 bases; bases with no gene match: 8. Germline CDR1 is SEHNR and CDR2 is FQNEAQ (reference sequence). DNA of the CDR3: TGTGCCAGCAGCTTTGTTAGGACAGGGGGATTCATTCAGTACTTC. Translation gives CASSFVRTGGFIQYF.

The chain carries TRBV7-9 and TRBJ1-2; no clear D. The CDR3 runs to 15 residues. Trimming pared 5 bases from V and 2 bases from J, leaving 15 bases between. From germline, CDR1 is SEHNR and CDR2 FQNEAQ (reference sequence). The CDR3 region is CASSPPGRRNYGYTF. For the CDR3, the DNA is TGTGCCAGCAGCCCCCCGGGAAGGCGGAACTATGGCTACACCTTC.

This chain links TRBV7-7 with TRBJ2-1, with 12 bases aligning to TRBD2. Per germline, CDR1 SSHAT and CDR2 FNYEAQ (reference sequence). V lost 5 bases, J lost 7 bases, and 9 bases stayed unmatched. The length of the CDR3 is 16 residues. The CDR3 region has the DNA TGTGCCAGCAGCCCGGAATCTAGCGGGGGGGTAAATGAGCAGTTCTTC. Translated, it gives CASSPESSGGVNEQFF.

The chain links TRBV5-8 to TRBJ1-6, with TRBD1 matching 9 bases. The V gene's germline CDR1 is SGHTS and CDR2 YDEGEE. V was pared by 1 base and J by 10 bases, with 9 bases of the junction left unmatched. The CDR3 is 16 residues long. CDR3 in amino acids: CASSLQDRGLESPLHF. The CDR3 nucleotides read TGTGCCAGCAGCTTGCAGGACAGGGGTTTAGAGTCACCCCTCCACTTT.

The chain joins TRBV6-1 to TRBJ2-1, with D tentatively TRBD2 (7 bases). The germline CDR1 and CDR2 sequences are MNHNS and SASEGT. Trimming took off 0 bases at V and 7 bases at J, with 22 bases between the two ends. The CDR3 loop spans 18 amino acids. CDR3 coding DNA: TGTGCCAGCAGTGAAGCAGGGGTAGTTGCGGGGGCTAGAAATGAGCAGTTCTTC. Residues: CASSEAGVVAGARNEQFF.

In the case of this clone: No DNA is shown, since the ends of the CDR3 on it are uncertain; the CDR3 is the one TCRdb lists. V gene TRBV21-1 combines with J gene TRBJ2-5; TRBD1 is the table's D call and was not checked against the DNA. TRBV21-1 is deemed a pseudogene. The CDR3 is 17 amino acids long, termini counted. The CDR3 loop reads CASSVLVGQGAAETQYF.

This clone appeared a single time. The V call is TRBV6-5, the J call TRBJ2-7, with D maybe TRBD2 (7 bases). Trimming took 7 bases from V and 2 from J, leaving 15 bases between them. The germline CDR1 and CDR2 sequences are MNHEY and SVGAGI. This CDR3 has 14 amino acids. The CDR3 loop is CASTRGRGTYEQYF. The DNA for the CDR3 is TGTGCCAGCACGAGAGGGAGGGGGACCTACGAGCAGTACTTC.

The chain combines TRBV14 with TRBJ1-1, with D hard to call. Trimming pared 4 bases from V and 0 bases from J, leaving 12 bases between. Germline V lookup: CDR1 SGHDN, CDR2 FVKESK. This CDR3 comprises 15 residues. CDR3 protein: CASSPMQAMNTEAFF. The CDR3, as DNA: TGTGCCAGCAGCCCAATGCAGGCGATGAACACTGAAGCTTTCTTT.

On this clone itself: The junction does not match germline at one end; this may be a read error. The chain recombines TRBV4-3 with TRBJ2-2; perhaps TRBD2 as D (5 bases). This CDR3 has 17 residues. Per the germline V gene, CDR1 is LGHNA and CDR2 is YSLEER. CDR3 coding DNA: TGCGCCAGCAGCCAAGATCATAGCGTCCACTTTCACCGGGGAGCTGTTTTT. Amino acid sequence: CASSQDHSVHFHRGAVF.

This sequence joins TRBV18 and TRBJ2-1; 12 bases align to TRBD2. CDR1 is KGHSH and CDR2 is LQKENI in the germline V gene. CDR3 length equals 15 residues. The V gene end was trimmed by 3 bases and the J gene end by 9 bases; junction bases not matched to a gene: 6. Here the CDR3 DNA reads TGTGCCAGCTCACCCGACGGACTAGCGGGAAGTGAGCAGTTCTTC. This gives the protein CASSPDGLAGSEQFF.

The rearrangement links TRBV6-5 to TRBJ2-2; 10 bases map to TRBD1. The V gene end was trimmed by 5 bases and the J gene end by 7 bases; junction bases not matched to a gene: 4. Germline V gives CDR1 MNHEY, CDR2 SVGAGI. The CDR3 is made up of 14 amino acids. In DNA form, the CDR3 reads TGTGCCAGCAGTCGACAGGGGGCTGGCGGGGAGCTGTTTTTT. This sequence encodes CASSRQGAGGELFF.

The rearrangement joins TRBV7-3 to TRBJ1-2, with a weak D call TRBD1 (6 bases). There are 13 residues in the CDR3. Germline V gene lookup returns CDR1 SGHTA and CDR2 FQGTGA. Trimming pared 6 bases from V and 6 bases from J, leaving 14 bases between. The CDR3 sequence: CASSSVPGDGYTF. The CDR3 bases are TGTGCCAGCAGTTCTGTCCCAGGGGATGGCTACACCTTC.

The CDR3 region is CASSGGQDRWRFF. The CDR3 DNA follows: TGCGCCAGCAGCGGCGGACAGGATCGTTGGCGGTTCTTC. This sequence joins TRBV5-1 and TRBJ2-1; 7 bases match TRBD1. The CDR3 has 13 amino acids. Germline V gene sequence: CDR1 SGHRS, CDR2 YFSETQ. With V trimmed by 4 bases and J by 15 bases, 13 bases remained unmatched.

The chain is built from TRBV9 and TRBJ2-1; possible D gene TRBD2, 6 bases. V dropped 2 bases and J dropped 4 bases, with 13 bases sitting between them. Per the germline V gene, CDR1 is SGDLS and CDR2 is YYNGEE. The CDR3 spans 15 residues. The chain's CDR3 is CASSVSGGPYNEQFF. In nucleotides, the CDR3 is TGTGCCAGCAGCGTTTCCGGGGGACCTTACAATGAGCAGTTCTTC.

V gene TRBV30 combines with J gene TRBJ1-4, with 11 bases lining up with TRBD1. This CDR3 spans 16 amino acids. The V and J ends lost 2 bases and 5 bases, in that order; junction bases with no gene match: 7. The V gene's germline CDR1 is GTSNPN and CDR2 SVGIG (reference sequence). The CDR3 protein is CAWSSGQGAWNEKLFF. DNA for the CDR3: TGTGCCTGGAGTTCCGGACAGGGGGCGTGGAATGAAAAACTGTTTTTT.

The chain employs TRBV6-2 or TRBV6-3 and TRBJ1-6, with 11 positions matching TRBD1. Trimming took 6 bases from V and 9 from J; bases not matched to a gene: 4. The CDR3 runs 14 residues. CDR1 MNHEY and CDR2 SVGEGT come from the germline V gene. CDR3 amino acids: CASSPDRGRSPLHF. CDR3 DNA sequence: TGTGCCAGCAGCCCGGACAGGGGGCGTTCACCCCTCCACTTT.

This chain links TRBV4-3 with TRBJ2-5, with TRBD2 matching 9 bases. CDR1 LGHNA and CDR2 YSLEER come from the germline V gene. The CDR3 sequence is 15 residues long. The junction had 10 bases not matched to a gene; V was cut back by 3 bases and J by 8 bases. The CDR3 loop reads CASSHRAGGLDTQYF. The CDR3 bases are TGCGCCAGCAGCCACAGAGCGGGGGGACTGGATACCCAGTACTTC.

This chain joins TRBV15 and TRBJ1-1; no reliable D call. The CDR3 is 15 amino acids. Germline lookup yields CDR1 LNHNV and CDR2 YYDKDF (reference sequence). The CDR3 loop is CVTTRIGLPNTEAFF. DNA for the CDR3: TGTGTGACCACCAGAATCGGACTGCCGAACACTGAAGCTTTCTTT.